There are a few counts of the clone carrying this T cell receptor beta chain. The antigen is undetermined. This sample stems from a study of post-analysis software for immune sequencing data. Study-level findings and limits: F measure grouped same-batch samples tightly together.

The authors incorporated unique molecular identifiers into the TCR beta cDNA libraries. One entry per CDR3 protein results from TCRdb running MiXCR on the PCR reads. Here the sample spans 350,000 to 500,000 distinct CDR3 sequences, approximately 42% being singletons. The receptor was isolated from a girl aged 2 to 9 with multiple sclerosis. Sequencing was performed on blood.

The CDR3 region has the DNA TGTGCCAGCAGCTTGGGCTGGCAAATGGGCAATGAGCAGTTCTTC. This codes for CASSLGWQMGNEQFF. The chain recombines TRBV5-6 with TRBJ2-1; no firm D call. Germline V CDR1 and CDR2: SGHDT, YYEEEE. The CDR3 totals 15 residues. V shed 0 bases and J shed 6 bases, with 13 bases lying between them.